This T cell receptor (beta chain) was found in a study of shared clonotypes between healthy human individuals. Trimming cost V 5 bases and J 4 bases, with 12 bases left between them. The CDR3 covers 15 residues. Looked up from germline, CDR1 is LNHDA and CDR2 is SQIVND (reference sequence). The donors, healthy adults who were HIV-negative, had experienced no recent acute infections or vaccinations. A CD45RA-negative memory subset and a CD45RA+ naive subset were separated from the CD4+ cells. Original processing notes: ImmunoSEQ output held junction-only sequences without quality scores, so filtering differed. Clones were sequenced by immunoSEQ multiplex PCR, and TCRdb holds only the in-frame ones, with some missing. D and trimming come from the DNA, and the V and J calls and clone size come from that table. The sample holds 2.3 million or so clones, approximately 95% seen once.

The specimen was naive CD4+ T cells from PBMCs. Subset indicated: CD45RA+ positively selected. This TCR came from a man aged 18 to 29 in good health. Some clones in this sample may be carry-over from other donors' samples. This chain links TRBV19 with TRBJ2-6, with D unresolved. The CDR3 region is CASSSPGLGANVLTF. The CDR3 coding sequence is TGTGCCAGTAGTTCGCCTGGTTTAGGGGCCAACGTCCTGACTTTC. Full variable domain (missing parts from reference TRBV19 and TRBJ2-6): DGGITQSPKYLFRKEGQNVTLSCEQNLNHDAMYWYRQDPGQGLRLIYYSQIVNDFQKGDIAEGYSVSREKKESFPLTVTSAQKNPTAFYLCASSSPGLGANVLTFGAGSRLTVL.